Only one count was recorded for the clone carrying this TCR beta chain. The sample originates from a study of blood T cell repertoires in COVID-19. Study as a whole: Researchers got acute and convalescent COVID-19 samples from the United States, Italy and Spain. T cells, B-cell-depleted T cells, or PBMCs provided the cDNA or gDNA that served as material.

This CDR3 has 15 amino acids. In germline, CDR1 is LNHNV, CDR2 YYDKDF (reference sequence). With 1 base removed from V and 0 bases from J, the gap between germline ends came to 6 bases. In the original analysis: The assay estimated nucleated cells by amplifying reference gene primers. Using immunoSEQ multiplex PCR, the repertoire was profiled, and TCRdb retains in-frame clones only, with some absent. V and J calls and clone size come straight from that table; D and trimming were deduced from the DNA. The table has 150,000 or so clones, over 75% seen once. Cohort allocation depended upon clinical history that participants reported.

V usage is TRBV15 and J usage is TRBJ2-2; the D is unclear. This receptor was identified in a man between 45 and 60 years old who had recovered from COVID-19. The sequenced material came from PBMCs or T cells enriched from blood (not recorded which). The CDR3 DNA reads as TGTGCCACCAGCAGAGGGTCAGCGAACACCGGGGAGCTGTTTTTT. Translation gives CATSRGSANTGELFF.